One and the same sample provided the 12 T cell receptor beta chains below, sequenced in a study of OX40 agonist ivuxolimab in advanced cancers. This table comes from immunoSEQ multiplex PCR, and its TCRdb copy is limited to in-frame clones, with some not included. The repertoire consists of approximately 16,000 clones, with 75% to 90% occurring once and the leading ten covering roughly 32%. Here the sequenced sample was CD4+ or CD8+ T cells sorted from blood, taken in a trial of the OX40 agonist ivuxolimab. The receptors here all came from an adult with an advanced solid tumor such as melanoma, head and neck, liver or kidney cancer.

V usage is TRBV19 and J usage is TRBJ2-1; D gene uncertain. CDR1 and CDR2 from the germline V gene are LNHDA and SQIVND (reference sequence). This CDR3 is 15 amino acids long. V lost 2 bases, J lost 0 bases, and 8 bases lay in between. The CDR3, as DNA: TGTGCCAGTAGTATAAAACAGAACTCCTACAATGAGCAGTTCTTC. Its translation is CASSIKQNSYNEQFF.

The DNA for the CDR3 is TGCGCCAGCAGGGCCGTAAGCCGTGAGTATGGCTACACCTTC. Residues: CASRAVSREYGYTF. The chain employs TRBV4-1 and TRBJ1-2; D call uncertain. The germline V gene has CDR1 MGHRA and CDR2 YSYEKL. Between the trimmed V and J ends, which lost 6 bases and 5 bases, there was a span of 16 bases. The CDR3 covers 14 residues.

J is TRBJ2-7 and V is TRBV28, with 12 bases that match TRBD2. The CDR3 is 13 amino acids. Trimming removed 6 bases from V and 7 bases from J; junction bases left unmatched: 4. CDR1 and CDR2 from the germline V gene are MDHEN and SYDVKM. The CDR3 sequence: CASRLAGGGEQYF. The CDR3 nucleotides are TGTGCCAGCAGACTAGCGGGAGGAGGGGAGCAGTACTTC.

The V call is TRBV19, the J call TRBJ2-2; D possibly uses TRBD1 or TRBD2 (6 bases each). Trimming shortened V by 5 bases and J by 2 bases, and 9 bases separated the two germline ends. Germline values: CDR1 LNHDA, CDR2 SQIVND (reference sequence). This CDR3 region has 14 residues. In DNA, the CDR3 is TGTGCCAGTAGTTGGGGGGCCAACACCGGGGAGCTGTTTTTT. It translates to CASSWGANTGELFF.

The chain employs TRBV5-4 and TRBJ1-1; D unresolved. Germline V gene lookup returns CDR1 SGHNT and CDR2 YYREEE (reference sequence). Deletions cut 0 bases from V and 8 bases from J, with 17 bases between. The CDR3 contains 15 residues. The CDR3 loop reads CASSLGAGPKGEAFF. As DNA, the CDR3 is TGTGCCAGCAGCTTGGGTGCCGGCCCCAAGGGCGAAGCTTTCTTT.

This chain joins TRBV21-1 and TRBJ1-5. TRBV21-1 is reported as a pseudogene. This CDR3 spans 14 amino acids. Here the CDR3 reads CASSIRQGGQPQHF. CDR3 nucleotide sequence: TGTGCCAGCAGCATACGACAGGGAGGGCAGCCCCAGCATTTT.

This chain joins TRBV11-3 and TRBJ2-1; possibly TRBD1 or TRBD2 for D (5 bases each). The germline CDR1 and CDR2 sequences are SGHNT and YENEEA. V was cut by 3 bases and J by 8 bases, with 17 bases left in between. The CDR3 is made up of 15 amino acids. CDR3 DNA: TGTGCCAGCAGCTTCTGGGACCATGGCTCTGATGAGCAGTTCTTC. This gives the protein CASSFWDHGSDEQFF.

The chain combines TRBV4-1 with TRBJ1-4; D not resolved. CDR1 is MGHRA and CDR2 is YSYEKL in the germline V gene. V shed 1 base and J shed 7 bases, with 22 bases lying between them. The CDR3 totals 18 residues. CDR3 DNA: TGCGCCAGCAGCCAAGGGGCGGGCATGAGGGCTCTAGGTGAAAAACTGTTTTTT. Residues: CASSQGAGMRALGEKLFF.

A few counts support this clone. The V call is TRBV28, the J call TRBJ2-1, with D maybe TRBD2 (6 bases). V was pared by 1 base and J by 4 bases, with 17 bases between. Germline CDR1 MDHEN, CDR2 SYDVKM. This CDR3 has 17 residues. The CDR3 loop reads CASSLSVSSGFYNEQFF. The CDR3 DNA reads TGTGCCAGCAGTTTATCAGTCTCAAGCGGGTTTTACAATGAGCAGTTCTTC.

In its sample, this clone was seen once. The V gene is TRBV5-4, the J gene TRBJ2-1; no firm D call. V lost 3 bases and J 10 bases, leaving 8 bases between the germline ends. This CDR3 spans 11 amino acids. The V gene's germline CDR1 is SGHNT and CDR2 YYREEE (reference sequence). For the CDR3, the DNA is TGTGCCAGCAGCTCTATATCGGAGCAGTTCTTC. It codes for CASSSISEQFF.

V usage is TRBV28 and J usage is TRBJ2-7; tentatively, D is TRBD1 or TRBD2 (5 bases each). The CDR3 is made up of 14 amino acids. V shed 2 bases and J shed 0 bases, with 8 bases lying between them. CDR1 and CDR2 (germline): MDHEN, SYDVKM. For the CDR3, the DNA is TGTGCCAGCAGTTTAGGGACGAGCTCCTACGAGCAGTACTTC. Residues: CASSLGTSSYEQYF.

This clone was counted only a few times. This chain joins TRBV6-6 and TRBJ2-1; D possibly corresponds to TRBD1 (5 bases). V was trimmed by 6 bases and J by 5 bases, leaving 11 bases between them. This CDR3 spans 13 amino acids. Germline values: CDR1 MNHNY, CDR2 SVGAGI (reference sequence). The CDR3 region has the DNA TGTGCCAGCAGCCCCGACAGCAACAATGAGCAGTTCTTC. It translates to CASSPDSNNEQFF.